This is a list of T cell receptor beta chains from one sample in a study of shared clonotypes between healthy human individuals. Clones were read by immunoSEQ multiplex PCR, and TCRdb kept only the in-frame ones, dropping some. The sample consists of about 2,100,000 clones, about 92% of them appearing once. Sequencing was carried out using naive CD8+ T cells from PBMCs. All receptors come from a man younger than 35 in good health. Some clones in this sample may be carry-over from other donors' samples. The CDR3 runs from the conserved cysteine through the conserved F or W. D genes are given only for firm matches. Size tells how often a clone was seen (once, few, many) or the class of an expanded clone, and some rows leave it out.

D gene: NA; V gene: TRBV29-1; J gene: TRBJ2-3; clone size: NA; CDR3 protein: CSVGGVGSLMDTQYF; CDR3 DNA: TGCAGCGTTGGAGGAGTGGGGTCTCTTATGGATACGCAGTATTTT
D gene: NA; V gene: TRBV27; J gene: TRBJ2-7; clone size: NA; CDR3 protein: CASSEGFTYEQYF; CDR3 DNA: TGTGCCAGCAGTGAGGGATTCACCTACGAGCAGTACTTC
D gene: TRBD2; V gene: TRBV28; J gene: TRBJ2-3; clone size: NA; CDR3 protein: CASSFGGADTQYF; CDR3 DNA: TGTGCCAGCAGTTTTGGGGGGGCAGATACGCAGTATTTT
D gene: TRBD1; V gene: TRBV9; J gene: TRBJ2-2; clone size: NA; CDR3 protein: CASSVPDRGEGTGELFF; CDR3 DNA: TGTGCCAGCAGCGTCCCGGACAGGGGAGAGGGCACCGGGGAGCTGTTTTTT
D gene: NA; V gene: TRBV18; J gene: TRBJ2-7; clone size: NA; CDR3 protein: CASSPPPGARETYEQYF; CDR3 DNA: TGTGCCAGCTCACCCCCCCCAGGGGCGCGGGAGACGTACGAGCAGTACTTC
D gene: TRBD2; V gene: TRBV9; J gene: TRBJ2-1; clone size: NA; CDR3 protein: CASSVAAREFGNEQFF; CDR3 DNA: TGTGCCAGCAGCGTAGCTGCGCGGGAGTTTGGCAATGAGCAGTTCTTC
D gene: NA; V gene: TRBV1; J gene: TRBJ2-7; clone size: NA; CDR3 protein: CTSSLLLDCYEQYF; CDR3 DNA: TGCACCAGCAGCCTCCTATTGGACTGCTACGAGCAGTACTTC
D gene: NA; V gene: TRBV18; J gene: TRBJ1-1; clone size: NA; CDR3 protein: CASRGGQNTEAFF; CDR3 DNA: TGTGCCAGCCGGGGCGGGCAGAACACTGAAGCTTTCTTT
D gene: TRBD1; V gene: TRBV14; J gene: TRBJ2-7; clone size: NA; CDR3 protein: CASSPFGQGLGEQYF; CDR3 DNA: TGTGCCAGCAGCCCATTTGGACAGGGCTTGGGCGAGCAGTACTTC
D gene: NA; V gene: TRBV11-2; J gene: TRBJ2-5; clone size: NA; CDR3 protein: CASSHPWAGETQYF; CDR3 DNA: TGTGCCAGCAGCCATCCCTGGGCGGGCGAGACCCAGTACTTC
D gene: TRBD2; V gene: TRBV7-3; J gene: TRBJ2-2; clone size: NA; CDR3 protein: CASSPGTSDTGELFF; CDR3 DNA: TGTGCCAGCAGCCCCGGGACTAGCGACACCGGGGAGCTGTTTTTT
D gene: NA; V gene: TRBV6-4; J gene: TRBJ2-6; clone size: NA; CDR3 protein: CASIGLSYTSGANVLTF; CDR3 DNA: TGTGCCAGCATAGGGCTTTCTTACACCTCTGGGGCCAACGTCCTGACTTTC
D gene: TRBD1; V gene: TRBV27; J gene: TRBJ2-7; clone size: once; CDR3 protein: CASSLQGGGFYEQYF; CDR3 DNA: TGTGCCAGCAGTTTACAAGGGGGCGGTTTCTACGAGCAGTACTTC
D gene: NA; V gene: TRBV10-3; J gene: TRBJ2-5; clone size: NA; CDR3 protein: CAISEFGGASETQYF; CDR3 DNA: TGTGCCATCAGTGAGTTTGGCGGGGCATCTGAGACCCAGTACTTC
D gene: NA; V gene: TRBV27; J gene: TRBJ2-7; clone size: NA; CDR3 protein: CASSSIEATYEQYF; CDR3 DNA: TGTGCCAGCAGTTCCATCGAGGCGACCTACGAGCAGTACTTC
D gene: NA; V gene: TRBV7-9; J gene: TRBJ1-5; clone size: few; CDR3 protein: CASSPGVAKNQPQHF; CDR3 DNA: TGTGCCAGCAGCCCGGGGGTGGCAAAAAATCAGCCCCAGCATTTT
D gene: NA; V gene: TRBV19; J gene: TRBJ1-1; clone size: NA; CDR3 protein: CASSMGFRVHTEAFF; CDR3 DNA: TGTGCCAGTAGTATGGGCTTTCGGGTACATACTGAAGCTTTCTTT
D gene: TRBD1; V gene: TRBV29-1; J gene: TRBJ1-3; clone size: NA; CDR3 protein: CSVQGGSSGNTIYF; CDR3 DNA: TGCAGCGTACAGGGGGGCAGCTCTGGAAACACCATATATTTT
D gene: NA; V gene: TRBV6-6; J gene: TRBJ2-5; clone size: NA; CDR3 protein: CASSYQRVGETQYF; CDR3 DNA: TGTGCCAGCAGTTACCAAAGGGTTGGGGAGACCCAGTACTTC
D gene: NA; V gene: TRBV29-1; J gene: TRBJ2-7; clone size: NA; CDR3 protein: CSVHAGNGTIYEQYF; CDR3 DNA: TGCAGCGTACATGCAGGGAATGGAACCATCTACGAGCAGTACTTC
D gene: NA; V gene: TRBV7-9; J gene: TRBJ2-1; clone size: NA; CDR3 protein: CASSAEPGNEQFF; CDR3 DNA: TGTGCCAGCAGCGCCGAACCGGGCAATGAGCAGTTCTTC
D gene: NA; V gene: TRBV5-1; J gene: TRBJ2-7; clone size: NA; CDR3 protein: CASRFGPGKGTSYEQYF; CDR3 DNA: TGCGCCAGCAGATTTGGCCCGGGGAAGGGGACCTCCTACGAGCAGTACTTC
D gene: NA; V gene: TRBV5-1; J gene: TRBJ2-3; clone size: NA; CDR3 protein: CASSLEGLGVVVSTDTQYF; CDR3 DNA: TGCGCCAGCAGCTTGGAGGGCTTGGGTGTTGTGGTTAGCACAGATACGCAGTATTTT
D gene: NA; V gene: TRBV5-6; J gene: TRBJ2-1; clone size: NA; CDR3 protein: CASSYYLTGNEQFF; CDR3 DNA: TGTGCCAGCAGCTACTATCTGACGGGCAATGAGCAGTTCTTC
D gene: NA; V gene: TRBV11-2; J gene: TRBJ2-3; clone size: NA; CDR3 protein: CASSFLGGMDTNTQYF; CDR3 DNA: TGTGCCAGCAGTTTCCTAGGCGGGATGGATACGAATACGCAGTATTTT
D gene: TRBD2; V gene: TRBV27; J gene: TRBJ2-7; clone size: NA; CDR3 protein: CASSFQTSGNEQYF; CDR3 DNA: TGTGCCAGCAGTTTCCAGACTAGCGGGAACGAGCAGTACTTC
D gene: NA; V gene: TRBV11-1; J gene: TRBJ2-3; clone size: NA; CDR3 protein: CASSFSGARPTDTQYF; CDR3 DNA: TGTGCCAGCAGCTTTTCCGGGGCGCGTCCAACAGATACGCAGTATTTT
D gene: NA; V gene: TRBV4-2; J gene: TRBJ1-4; clone size: NA; CDR3 protein: CASSQELGSRGLNEKLFF; CDR3 DNA: TGTGCCAGCAGCCAGGAATTGGGGTCCCGGGGCCTTAATGAAAAACTGTTTTTT
D gene: NA; V gene: TRBV7-9; J gene: TRBJ2-3; clone size: NA; CDR3 protein: CASSLARGEGADTQYF; CDR3 DNA: TGTGCCAGCAGCTTGGCCAGGGGTGAGGGCGCAGATACGCAGTATTTT
D gene: TRBD2; V gene: TRBV4-3; J gene: TRBJ2-7; clone size: NA; CDR3 protein: CASSQDMRGDSTSGPSYEQYF; CDR3 DNA: TGCGCCAGCAGCCAAGATATGCGGGGGGACTCAACTAGCGGCCCCTCCTACGAGCAGTACTTC
D gene: NA; V gene: TRBV6-4; J gene: TRBJ1-1; clone size: few; CDR3 protein: CASSESGGEAFF; CDR3 DNA: TGTGCCAGCAGTGAATCCGGGGGCGAAGCTTTCTTT
D gene: TRBD2; V gene: TRBV6-5; J gene: TRBJ2-1; clone size: NA; CDR3 protein: CASSLSGNEQFF; CDR3 DNA: TGTGCCAGCAGTCTTAGCGGGAATGAGCAGTTCTTC
D gene: TRBD1; V gene: TRBV11-2; J gene: TRBJ2-7; clone size: once; CDR3 protein: CASSSLTGGVAEQYF; CDR3 DNA: TGTGCCAGCAGCTCACTGACAGGGGGGGTGGCGGAGCAGTACTTC
D gene: NA; V gene: TRBV2; J gene: TRBJ2-1; clone size: NA; CDR3 protein: CASGVRGWAEQFF; CDR3 DNA: TGTGCCAGCGGCGTCCGCGGGTGGGCTGAGCAGTTCTTC
D gene: NA; V gene: TRBV9; J gene: TRBJ2-3; clone size: NA; CDR3 protein: CASSPTGTIDTQYF; CDR3 DNA: TGTGCCAGCAGCCCCACAGGGACCATAGATACGCAGTATTTT
D gene: NA; V gene: TRBV27; J gene: TRBJ2-3; clone size: NA; CDR3 protein: CGILPAATDTQYF; CDR3 DNA: TGTGGGATCCTGCCCGCAGCCACAGATACGCAGTATTTT
D gene: NA; V gene: TRBV7-9; J gene: TRBJ2-5; clone size: NA; CDR3 protein: CASSPGDSLRETQYF; CDR3 DNA: TGTGCCAGCAGCCCGGGGGACAGTTTAAGAGAGACCCAGTACTTC
D gene: TRBD1; V gene: TRBV7-3; J gene: TRBJ2-6; clone size: NA; CDR3 protein: CASSPDRHSGANVLTF; CDR3 DNA: TGTGCCAGCAGCCCGGACAGGCACTCTGGGGCCAACGTCCTGACTTTC
D gene: NA; V gene: TRBV21-1; J gene: TRBJ2-7; clone size: NA; CDR3 protein: CASRADRVIHEQYF; CDR3 DNA: TGTGCCAGCAGGGCAGACAGGGTAATCCACGAGCAGTACTTC
D gene: TRBD1; V gene: TRBV27; J gene: TRBJ2-7; clone size: NA; CDR3 protein: CASYKTGGPYEQYF; CDR3 DNA: TGTGCCAGTTACAAGACAGGGGGCCCCTACGAGCAGTACTTC
D gene: TRBD2; V gene: TRBV4-2; J gene: TRBJ2-1; clone size: NA; CDR3 protein: CASSPRGTSGGGPEQFF; CDR3 DNA: TGTGCCAGCAGCCCCAGAGGGACTAGCGGGGGGGGGCCTGAGCAGTTCTTC
D gene: NA; V gene: TRBV5-4; J gene: TRBJ2-7; clone size: NA; CDR3 protein: CASSPDWSYEQYF; CDR3 DNA: TGTGCCAGCAGCCCGGACTGGTCCTACGAGCAGTACTTC
D gene: NA; V gene: TRBV9; J gene: TRBJ1-2; clone size: NA; CDR3 protein: CASSDAVLGYTF; CDR3 DNA: TGTGCCAGCAGCGATGCAGTACTTGGCTACACCTTC
D gene: NA; V gene: TRBV4-1; J gene: TRBJ2-2; clone size: NA; CDR3 protein: CASSLGPNTGELFF; CDR3 DNA: TGCGCCAGCAGCCTTGGACCCAACACCGGGGAGCTGTTTTTT
D gene: TRBD1; V gene: TRBV30; J gene: TRBJ2-1; clone size: once; CDR3 protein: CAGTGQDYNEQFF; CDR3 DNA: TGTGCCGGGACCGGACAGGACTACAATGAGCAGTTCTTC
D gene: NA; V gene: TRBV27; J gene: TRBJ2-1; clone size: NA; CDR3 protein: CASSFSFGRFYNEQFF; CDR3 DNA: TGTGCCAGCAGTTTTTCGTTCGGGCGGTTCTACAATGAGCAGTTCTTC
D gene: NA; V gene: TRBV27; J gene: TRBJ2-7; clone size: NA; CDR3 protein: CASRGARLDEQYF; CDR3 DNA: TGTGCCAGCAGAGGGGCCCGTCTGGACGAGCAGTACTTC
D gene: NA; V gene: TRBV7-8; J gene: TRBJ2-7; clone size: NA; CDR3 protein: CASSLGQRSDEQYF; CDR3 DNA: TGTGCCAGCAGCTTAGGACAGCGGTCCGACGAGCAGTACTTC
D gene: NA; V gene: TRBV7-9; J gene: TRBJ2-7; clone size: NA; CDR3 protein: CASSPPGLSYEQYF; CDR3 DNA: TGTGCCAGCAGCCCTCCGGGGCTGTCCTACGAGCAGTACTTC
D gene: NA; V gene: TRBV7-9; J gene: TRBJ2-3; clone size: NA; CDR3 protein: CASSYPRDTQYF; CDR3 DNA: TGTGCCAGCAGCTATCCTAGGGATACGCAGTATTTT
D gene: TRBD1; V gene: TRBV28; J gene: TRBJ1-6; clone size: NA; CDR3 protein: CASWPGQGNSPLHF; CDR3 DNA: TGTGCCAGCTGGCCGGGACAGGGAAACTCACCCCTCCACTTT
D gene: NA; V gene: TRBV27; J gene: TRBJ2-1; clone size: NA; CDR3 protein: CASSPSRGPRFF; CDR3 DNA: TGTGCCAGCAGTCCCAGCCGGGGACCCCGGTTCTTC
D gene: NA; V gene: TRBV6-1; J gene: TRBJ1-1; clone size: once; CDR3 protein: CASSESATEAFF; CDR3 DNA: TGTGCCAGCAGTGAATCGGCGACTGAAGCTTTCTTT
D gene: NA; V gene: TRBV7-9; J gene: TRBJ2-4; clone size: NA; CDR3 protein: CAADSIAKNIQYF; CDR3 DNA: TGTGCCGCGGACAGCATAGCCAAAAACATTCAGTACTTC